The entry below gives a single T cell receptor beta chain sequence along with its context. Its target is unknown. The data were obtained in a study of T cell responses to AZD1222 COVID-19 vaccine. The germline V gene encodes CDR1 SGDLS and CDR2 YYNGEE. V was shortened by 0 bases and J by 9 bases, with 13 bases between the two germline ends. This CDR3 has 14 residues. Study conclusions and caveats: Recipients of two AZD1222 doses showed rising Spike-specific TCR breadth and depth. Only after the peak T cell response were repertoires sampled. Among the donors, most were white British and more were female, and clonal diversity was possibly underestimated.

Clones were sequenced by immunoSEQ multiplex PCR, and TCRdb holds only the in-frame ones, with some missing. The data hold approximately 150,000 clones, with 88% observed a single time. The sequencing used peripheral blood, collected 28 days after the second dose of the MenACWY control vaccine. The V and J genes are TRBV9 and TRBJ1-5; D is uncertain. The TCR originated in an adult who received the MenACWY meningococcal vaccine as a control. The CDR3 sequence is CASSVEDRVGPQHF. For the CDR3, the DNA is TGTGCCAGCAGCGTAGAGGACCGTGTTGGGCCCCAGCATTTT.